This T cell receptor (beta chain) comes out of a study of tissue T cells after allogeneic stem cell transplantation. Across the study: Patients with graft-versus-host disease had grafts: four unmodified, three CD34-selected and T-cell-depleted. Viable blood and marrow gave sorted CD3+ T cells if numbers allowed.

The assay was immunoSEQ multiplex PCR, and TCRdb's table has in-frame clones only and misses some. The sample lists 25,000 to 35,000 clones, about 85% occurring once. Comment on this clone: Its antigen is not known.

Broader study findings: Within patients, tissue anatomy strongly shaped TCR repertoire composition. Only a limited share of tissue TCRs appeared in blood or spleen.

The CDR3 extends over 11 amino acids. Trimming shortened V by 2 bases and J by 6 bases, and 5 bases separated the two germline ends. Per germline, CDR1 ENHRY and CDR2 SYGVKD. The rearrangement links TRBV10-3 to TRBJ2-7; no firm D call. The sequence came from a woman aged 18-49 years who later had graft-versus-host disease after an allogeneic stem cell transplant. This specimen was blood, taken before transplantation. For the CDR3, the DNA is TGTGCCATCAGTGAGGTGGTCGAGCAGTACTTC. This encodes CAISEVVEQYF.